This T cell receptor (beta chain) originates from a study of OX40 agonist ivuxolimab in advanced cancers. Study findings and constraints: At 0.1 to 3.0 mg/kg, CD4+ and CD8+ blood T cells expanded clonally by week 6.

The CDR3 consists of 14 residues. Losses at the gene ends were 4 bases for V and 0 bases for J; bases not matched to a gene: 3. The germline V gene encodes CDR1 SGHNT and CDR2 YYREEE (reference sequence). The investigators sampled blood at baseline, at cycle 4 day 1, and at cycle 7 day 1. About this clone: Its antigen is currently unknown.

TCRdb's table, derived via immunoSEQ multiplex PCR, lists solely in-frame clones and lacks some. This table holds 75,000 to 95,000 clones, about 80% found once. This TCR came from an adult with an advanced solid tumor such as melanoma, head and neck, liver or kidney cancer. The chain carries TRBV5-4 and TRBJ2-7; 8 nucleotides line up with TRBD1. Sequencing used CD4+ or CD8+ T cells sorted from blood, obtained in a trial of the OX40 agonist ivuxolimab. The CDR3 sequence: CASSRTGPSYEQYF. CDR3 coding DNA: TGTGCCAGCAGCAGGACAGGGCCCTCCTACGAGCAGTACTTC.